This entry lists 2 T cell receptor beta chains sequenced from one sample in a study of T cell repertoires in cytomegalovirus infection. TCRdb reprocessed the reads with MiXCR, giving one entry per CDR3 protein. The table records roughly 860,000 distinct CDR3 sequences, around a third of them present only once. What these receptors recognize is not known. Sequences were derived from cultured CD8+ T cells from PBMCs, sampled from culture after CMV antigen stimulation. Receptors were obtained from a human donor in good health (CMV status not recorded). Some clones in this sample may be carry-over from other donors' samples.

CDR3 residues: CATSEDSPNISGANVLTF. The CDR3 nucleotides are TGTGCCACCTCGGAAGACAGCCCAAATATCTCTGGGGCCAACGTCCTGACTTTC. V is TRBV15 and J is TRBJ2-6, with D perhaps matching TRBD1 (5 bases). This CDR3 is 18 amino acids long. The V gene lost 8 bases and the J gene lost 0 bases, with 20 bases spanning the gap. Germline CDR1 and CDR2: LNHNV and YYDKDF (reference sequence).

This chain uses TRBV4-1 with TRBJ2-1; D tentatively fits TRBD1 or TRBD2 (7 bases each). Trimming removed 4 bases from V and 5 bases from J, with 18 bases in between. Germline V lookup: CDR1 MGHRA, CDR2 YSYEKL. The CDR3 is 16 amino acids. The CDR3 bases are TGCGCCAGCAGCCGAGAGAGCGGGACAGTCAACAATGAGCAGTTCTTC. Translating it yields CASSRESGTVNNEQFF.